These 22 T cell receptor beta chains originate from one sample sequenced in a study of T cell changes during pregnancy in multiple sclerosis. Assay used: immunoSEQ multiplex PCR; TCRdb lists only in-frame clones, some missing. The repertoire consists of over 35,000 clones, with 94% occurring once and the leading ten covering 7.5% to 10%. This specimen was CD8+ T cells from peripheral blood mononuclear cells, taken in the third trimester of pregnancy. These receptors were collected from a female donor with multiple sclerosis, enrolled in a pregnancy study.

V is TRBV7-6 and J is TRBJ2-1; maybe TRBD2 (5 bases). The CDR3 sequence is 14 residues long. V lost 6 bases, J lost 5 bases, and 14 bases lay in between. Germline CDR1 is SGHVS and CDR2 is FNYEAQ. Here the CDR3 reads CASSRPGINNEQFF. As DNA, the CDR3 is TGTGCCAGCAGTCGACCGGGAATCAACAATGAGCAGTTCTTC.

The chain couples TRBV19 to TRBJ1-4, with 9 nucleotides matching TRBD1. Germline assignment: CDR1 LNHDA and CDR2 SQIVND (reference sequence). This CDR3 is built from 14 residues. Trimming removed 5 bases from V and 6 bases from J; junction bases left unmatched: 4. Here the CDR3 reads CASSLGQGYEKLFF. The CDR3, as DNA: TGTGCCAGTAGTCTGGGACAGGGCTATGAAAAACTGTTTTTT.

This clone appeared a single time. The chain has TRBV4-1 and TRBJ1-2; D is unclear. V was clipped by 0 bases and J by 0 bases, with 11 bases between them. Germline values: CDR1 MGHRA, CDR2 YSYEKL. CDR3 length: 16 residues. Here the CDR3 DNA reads TGCGCCAGCAGCCAAGATAGTAAAGCGGCTAACTATGGCTACACCTTC. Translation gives CASSQDSKAANYGYTF.

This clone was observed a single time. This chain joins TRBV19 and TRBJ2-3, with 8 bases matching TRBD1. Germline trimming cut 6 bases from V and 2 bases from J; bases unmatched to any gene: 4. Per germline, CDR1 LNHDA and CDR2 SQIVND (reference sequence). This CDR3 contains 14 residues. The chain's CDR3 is CASRRTGFTDTQYF. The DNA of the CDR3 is TGTGCCAGTAGACGGACAGGGTTCACAGATACGCAGTATTTT.

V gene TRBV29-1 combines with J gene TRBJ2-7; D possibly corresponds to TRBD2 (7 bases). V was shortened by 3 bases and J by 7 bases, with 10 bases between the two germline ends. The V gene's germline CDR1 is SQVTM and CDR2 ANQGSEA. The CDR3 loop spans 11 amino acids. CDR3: CSVEGRGEQYF. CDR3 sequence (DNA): TGCAGCGTTGAGGGGAGGGGGGAGCAGTACTTC.

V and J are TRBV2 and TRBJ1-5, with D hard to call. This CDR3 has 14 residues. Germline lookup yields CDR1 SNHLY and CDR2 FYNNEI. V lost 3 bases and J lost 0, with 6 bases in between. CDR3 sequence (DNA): TGTGCCAGCAGTGAGGAGGGTAGCAATCAGCCCCAGCATTTT. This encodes CASSEEGSNQPQHF.

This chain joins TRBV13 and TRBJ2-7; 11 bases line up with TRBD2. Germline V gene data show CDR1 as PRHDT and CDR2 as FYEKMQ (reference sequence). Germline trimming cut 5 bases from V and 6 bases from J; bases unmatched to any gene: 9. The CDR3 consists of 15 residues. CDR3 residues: CASSLKTSGRSEQYF. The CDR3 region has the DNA TGTGCCAGCAGCCTTAAAACTAGCGGGAGAAGCGAGCAGTACTTC.

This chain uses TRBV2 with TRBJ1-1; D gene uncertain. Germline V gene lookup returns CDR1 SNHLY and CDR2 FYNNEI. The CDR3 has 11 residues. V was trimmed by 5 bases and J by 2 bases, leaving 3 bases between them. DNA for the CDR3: TGTGCCAGCAGTACTAACACTGAAGCTTTCTTT. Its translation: CASSTNTEAFF.

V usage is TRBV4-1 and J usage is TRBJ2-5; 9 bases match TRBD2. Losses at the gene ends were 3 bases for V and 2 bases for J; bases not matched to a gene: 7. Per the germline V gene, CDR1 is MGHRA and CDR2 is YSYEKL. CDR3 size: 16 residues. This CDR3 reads CASSQGLALFQETQYF. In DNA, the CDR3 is TGCGCCAGCAGCCAGGGACTAGCCCTGTTTCAAGAGACCCAGTACTTC.

The CDR3: CAWGDTSEQYF. In DNA form, the CDR3 reads TGTGCCTGGGGGGACACCTCGGAGCAGTACTTC. The rearrangement joins TRBV30 to TRBJ2-7, with D possibly TRBD1 on 6 matching bases. Between the trimmed V and J ends, which lost 5 bases and 7 bases, there was a span of 12 bases. The CDR3 sequence is 11 residues long. Germline V lookup: CDR1 GTSNPN, CDR2 SVGIG (reference sequence).

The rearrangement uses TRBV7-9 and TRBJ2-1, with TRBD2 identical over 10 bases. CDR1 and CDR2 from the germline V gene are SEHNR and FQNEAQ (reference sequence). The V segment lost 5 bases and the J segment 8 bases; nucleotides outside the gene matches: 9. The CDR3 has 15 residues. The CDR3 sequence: CASSAPGLAMYEQFF. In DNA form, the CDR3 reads TGTGCCAGCAGCGCACCGGGACTAGCGATGTATGAGCAGTTCTTC.

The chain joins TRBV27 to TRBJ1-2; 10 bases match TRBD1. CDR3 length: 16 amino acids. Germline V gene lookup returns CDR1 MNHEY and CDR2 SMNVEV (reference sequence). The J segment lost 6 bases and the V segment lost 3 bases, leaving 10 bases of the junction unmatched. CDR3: CASSFAGGQGHDGYTF. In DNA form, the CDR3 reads TGTGCCAGCAGTTTCGCGGGGGGACAGGGGCACGATGGCTACACCTTC.

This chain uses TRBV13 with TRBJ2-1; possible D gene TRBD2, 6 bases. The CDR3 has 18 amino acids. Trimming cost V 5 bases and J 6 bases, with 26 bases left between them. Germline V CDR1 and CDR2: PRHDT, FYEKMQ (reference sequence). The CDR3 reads CASSGWGEFRAPSNEQFF. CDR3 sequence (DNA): TGTGCCAGCAGCGGATGGGGGGAATTTCGGGCCCCAAGCAATGAGCAGTTCTTC.

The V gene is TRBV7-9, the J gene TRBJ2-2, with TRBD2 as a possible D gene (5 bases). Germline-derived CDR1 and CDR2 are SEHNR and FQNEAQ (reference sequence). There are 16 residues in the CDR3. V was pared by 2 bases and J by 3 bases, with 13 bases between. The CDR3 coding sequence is TGTGCCAGCAGCTTATGGGGAGAAGGGTACACCGGGGAGCTGTTTTTT. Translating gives CASSLWGEGYTGELFF. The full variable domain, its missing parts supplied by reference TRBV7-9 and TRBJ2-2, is DTGVSQNPRHKITKRGQNVTFRCDPISEHNRLYWYRQTLGQGPEFLTYFQNEAQLEKSRLLSDRFSAERPKGSFSTLEIQRTEQGDSAMYLCASSLWGEGYTGELFFGEGSRLTVL.

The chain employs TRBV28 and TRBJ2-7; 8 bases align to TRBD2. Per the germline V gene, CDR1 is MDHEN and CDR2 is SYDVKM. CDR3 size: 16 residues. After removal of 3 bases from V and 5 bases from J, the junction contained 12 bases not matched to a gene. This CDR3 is CASSFPSTGGPDEQYF. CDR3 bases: TGTGCCAGCAGTTTCCCCTCCACGGGAGGGCCTGACGAGCAGTACTTC.

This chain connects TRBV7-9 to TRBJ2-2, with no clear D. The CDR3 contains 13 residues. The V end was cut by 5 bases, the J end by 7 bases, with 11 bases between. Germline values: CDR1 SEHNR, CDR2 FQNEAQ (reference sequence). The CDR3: CASSQAMGGELFF. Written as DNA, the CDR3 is TGTGCCAGCAGCCAAGCGATGGGCGGGGAGCTGTTTTTT.

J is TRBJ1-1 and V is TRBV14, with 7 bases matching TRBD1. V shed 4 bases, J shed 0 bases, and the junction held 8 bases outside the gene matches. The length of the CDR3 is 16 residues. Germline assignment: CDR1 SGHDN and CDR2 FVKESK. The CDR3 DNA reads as TGTGCCAGCAGCCCTCGACAGGGAAACATGAACACTGAAGCTTTCTTT. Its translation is CASSPRQGNMNTEAFF.

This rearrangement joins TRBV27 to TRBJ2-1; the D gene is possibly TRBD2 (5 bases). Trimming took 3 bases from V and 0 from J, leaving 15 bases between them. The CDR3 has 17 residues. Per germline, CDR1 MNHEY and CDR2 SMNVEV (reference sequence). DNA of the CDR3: TGTGCCAGCAGTTTGTTTTCCCGCGGGCGCTCCTACAATGAGCAGTTCTTC. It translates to CASSLFSRGRSYNEQFF.

CDR3: CASSLDRSWSTEAFF. The DNA for the CDR3 is TGTGCCAGTAGTCTTGACAGGTCCTGGAGCACTGAAGCTTTCTTT. The V gene is TRBV19, the J gene TRBJ1-1; the D gene is possibly TRBD1 (6 bases). Germline values: CDR1 LNHDA, CDR2 SQIVND (reference sequence). CDR3 size: 15 residues. The V end lost 5 bases, the J end lost 4 bases, and 17 bases lay between the germline ends.

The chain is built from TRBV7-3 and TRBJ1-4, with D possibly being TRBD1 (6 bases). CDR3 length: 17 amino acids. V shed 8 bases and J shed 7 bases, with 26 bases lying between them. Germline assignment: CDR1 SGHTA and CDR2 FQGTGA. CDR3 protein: CASPFSRGGAGGEKLFF. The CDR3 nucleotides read TGTGCCAGCCCCTTCTCTCGGGGGGGGGCGGGAGGTGAAAAACTGTTTTTT.

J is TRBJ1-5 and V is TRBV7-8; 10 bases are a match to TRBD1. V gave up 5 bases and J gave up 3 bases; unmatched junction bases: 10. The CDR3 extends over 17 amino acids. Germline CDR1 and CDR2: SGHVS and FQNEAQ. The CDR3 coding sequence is TGTGCCAGCAGCGCAAGGGACAGGGGAACGATCAATCAGCCCCAGCATTTT. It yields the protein CASSARDRGTINQPQHF.

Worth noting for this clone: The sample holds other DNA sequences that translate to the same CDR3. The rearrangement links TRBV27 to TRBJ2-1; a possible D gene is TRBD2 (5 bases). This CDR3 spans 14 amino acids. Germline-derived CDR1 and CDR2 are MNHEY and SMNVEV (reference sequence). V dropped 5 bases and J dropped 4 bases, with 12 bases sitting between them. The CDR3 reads CASSLSGDYNEQFF. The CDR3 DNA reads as TGTGCCAGCAGTCTCAGCGGAGATTACAATGAGCAGTTCTTC.